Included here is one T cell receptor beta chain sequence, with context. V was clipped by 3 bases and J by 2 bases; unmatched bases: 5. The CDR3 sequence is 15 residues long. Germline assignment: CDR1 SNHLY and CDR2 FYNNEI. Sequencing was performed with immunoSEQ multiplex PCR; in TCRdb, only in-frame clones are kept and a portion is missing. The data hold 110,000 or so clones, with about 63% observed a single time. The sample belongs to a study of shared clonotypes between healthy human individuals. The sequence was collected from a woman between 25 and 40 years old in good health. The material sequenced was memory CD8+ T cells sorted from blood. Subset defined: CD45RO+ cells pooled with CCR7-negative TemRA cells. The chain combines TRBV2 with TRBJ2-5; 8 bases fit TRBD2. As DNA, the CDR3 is TGTGCCAGCAGTGATGTACTAGCGGAACAAGAGACCCAGTACTTC. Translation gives CASSDVLAEQETQYF.